This record concerns one T cell receptor (beta chain) sequence. The antigen it binds to is not known. No per-base quality is available; no much larger clone lies one base away. Whole blood was collected in K2EDTA tubes by collaborating institutions according to the institutions' own protocols. For TCRbeta analysis, collaborators shipped samples in one of three forms: frozen whole blood, isolated PBMCs, or DNA extracted from either of those sample types. The immunoSEQ Assay, a bias-controlled multiplex PCR, was used to amplify TCRbeta CDR3 regions from genomic DNA. In the paper's pipeline: The number of nucleated cells in each sample was estimated by amplification of reference gene primers within the assay. To quantify the absolute abundance of each unique TCRbeta CDR3 rearrangement, sequence reads were collapsed and filtered. Productive Simpson clonality was computed per sample as the square root of Simpson's diversity index over productive rearrangements. As stored in TCRdb, this immuneACCESS dataset retains in-frame rearrangements with V and J assigned. A fraction of the clones does not appear; measured against another copy, unresolved V genes explain less than half of the discrepancy, and the remainder lacks a known reason. V, J and clone size are taken as reported in that table, and D and trimming were inferred from the DNA itself. The sample yields about 81,000 clones; about nine tenths were counted once. Jointly, the top ten make up 1.9% of the sample.

Inclusive of the bounding cysteine and phenylalanine, the CDR3 is 15 residues long. The entry retains the CDR3 DNA only, 45 bases that are in frame from base 1. The germline V gene specifies SGHRS as CDR1 and YFSETQ as CDR2. V is reduced by 1 base and J by 3 bases, leaving a spacing of 13 bases between them. The sample originates from a study of blood T cell repertoires in COVID-19 (dated by TCRdb to the early 2020s). General notes on the study: The collaborator samples originated in the United States, Italy and Spain and spanned the acute and convalescent phases of COVID-19. The material from the prospective study consisted of cDNA or gDNA derived from T cells, B-cell-depleted T cells, or PBMCs. Deeply sampled blood TCRbeta repertoires from subjects exposed to, actively infected with, or recovered from COVID-19 were included in the dataset. The repertoires were released in a freely available public database intended as a resource for research on the immune response to SARS-CoV-2. Samples were obtained from the ongoing ImmuneRACE study (first 160 participants) and from 1,200 or so subjects provided by 6 global collaborators. The sample metadata nearly always contained a de-identified subject ID, COVID-19 status, age in years and sex. HLA class I and class II types, where available, came from metadata supplied by the sample provider rather than from assay-based typing. What the study reported, not specific to this receptor: Clinical and demographic metadata were provided uncurated, with the amount varying by source and participant.

The clonotype originates from a woman between 45 and 60 years old in a cohort sampled during active COVID-19. Sequenced input: peripheral blood. The chain is assembled from TRBV5-1 and TRBJ1-2; no confident D gene assignment can be made. The DNA sequence is given as TGCGCCAGCAGCTTGTTCGGGATCGGGGACTATGGCTACACCTTC. It translates to CASSLFGIGDYGYTF.